This T cell receptor (beta chain) was captured by sequencing in a study of T-cell memory formation after mild COVID-19. Study-level background: Among the donors, TCR clusters were largely specific to each donor.

Study-level results: Pre-infection memory showed some responding clones, and this suggested that cross-reactive memory joined. Contracting clones, day 15 to 85, had balanced CD4/CD8, and later expanders favored CD4+.

Worth noting for this clonotype: The antigen is not known.

Barcoded TCR alpha and TCR beta cDNA libraries with UMIs came from 5'RACE using constant-segment primers. TCRdb reprocessed the 5' RACE reads via MiXCR and lists one record per CDR3 protein. Of about 500,000 distinct CDR3 sequences listed, 20% are singletons. This TCR came from an adult woman who had mild COVID-19 (a few samples of this study predate the infection). Cell type and time point are not known. The material sequenced was PBMCs or a T cell subset sorted from them (not recorded which).

The CDR3: CASSPQGAYAEAFF. For the CDR3, the DNA is TGTGCCAGTAGTCCCCAGGGGGCGTATGCTGAAGCTTTCTTT. This chain connects TRBV19 to TRBJ1-1; 8 bases fit TRBD1. CDR1 and CDR2 from the germline V gene are LNHDA and SQIVND (reference sequence). This CDR3 contains 14 residues. Trimming removed 5 bases from V and 6 bases from J; junction bases left unmatched: 8.